These T cell receptor beta chains were read from a single sample in a study of blood T cells in healthy people across ages. Each CDR3 protein is one row after TCRdb ran MiXCR on the 5' RACE reads. The sample has around 2 million distinct CDR3 sequences; around 40% are singletons. The sample consisted of blood. These TCRs come from a human donor in good health. CDR3s include the opening cysteine and the closing phenylalanine or tryptophan. The D gene is left open where the match is weak. Where a row states a size, it is once, few, many or the class of an expanded clone; other rows omit it.

j_call,clone_size,v_call,d_call,cdr3_aa,cdr3_nt
TRBJ2-3,few,TRBV4-3,-,CASSQGPRGYTQYF,TGCGCCAGCAGCCAGGGTCCTCGGGGGTATACGCAGTATTTT
TRBJ2-3,-,TRBV10-3,TRBD1,CAISEPPGTGVGDTQYF,TGTGCCATCAGTGAGCCACCCGGGACAGGGGTTGGAGATACGCAGTATTTT
TRBJ1-2,-,TRBV4-2,-,CASSQVRWQGLNYGYTF,TGTGCCAGCAGCCAAGTACGGTGGCAGGGTCTTAACTATGGCTACACCTTC
TRBJ2-1,few,TRBV20-1,TRBD2,CSASSTSGDSYNEQFF,TGCAGTGCTAGTTCTACTAGCGGGGACTCCTACAATGAGCAGTTCTTC
TRBJ2-3,-,TRBV27,TRBD1,CASTFRTGGSLVDTQYF,TGTGCCAGCACCTTTAGGACAGGGGGCTCCTTGGTGGATACGCAGTATTTT
TRBJ2-7,-,TRBV7-2,-,CASSSQAGLYEQYF,TGTGCCAGCAGCAGCCAAGCAGGTCTCTACGAGCAGTACTTC
TRBJ2-1,few,TRBV2,-,CASLVLASPYNEQFF,TGTGCCAGCCTCGTTCTAGCCTCCCCATACAATGAGCAGTTCTTC
TRBJ2-1,few,TRBV20-1,-,CSASGGLYNEQFF,TGCAGTGCTAGCGGGGGCCTCTACAATGAGCAGTTCTTC
TRBJ1-4,-,TRBV20-1,-,CSASVPINEKLFF,TGCAGTGCTAGTGTCCCTATTAATGAAAAACTGTTTTTT
TRBJ2-7,-,TRBV5-1,TRBD1,CASSWGQGEQYF,TGCGCCAGCAGCTGGGGACAGGGCGAGCAGTACTTC
TRBJ1-5,-,TRBV6-2/TRBV6-3,TRBD1,CASRTRDRDQPQHF,TGTGCCAGCAGGACCCGGGACAGGGATCAGCCCCAGCATTTT
TRBJ1-1,few,TRBV18,TRBD1,CVSSPPRTGGITEAFF,TGTGTCAGCTCACCACCGAGGACAGGGGGTATCACTGAAGCTTTCTTT
TRBJ1-4,few,TRBV29-1,-,CSVVEYEKLFF,TGCAGCGTTGTGGAGTACGAAAAACTGTTTTTT
TRBJ2-3,-,TRBV24-1,-,CATSDSRFSADTQYF,TGTGCCACCAGTGATTCTCGCTTTAGCGCAGATACGCAGTATTTT
TRBJ1-5,few,TRBV20-1,-,CSAIPGSEYQPQHF,TGCAGTGCTATCCCGGGGAGCGAATACCAGCCCCAGCATTTT
TRBJ1-1,-,TRBV4-1,-,CASSQILRNTEAFF,TGCGCCAGCAGCCAGATCCTGCGGAACACTGAAGCTTTCTTT
TRBJ2-7,few,TRBV12-3/TRBV12-4,-,CASSFGDMEQYF,TGTGCCAGCAGTTTCGGAGATATGGAGCAGTACTTC
TRBJ1-5,few,TRBV28,-,CASSNLGPPNQPQHF,TGTGCCAGCAGTAACTTAGGGCCGCCCAATCAGCCCCAGCATTTT
TRBJ2-1,once,TRBV29-1,-,CSAARVAYNEQFF,TGCAGCGCCGCGCGAGTCGCCTACAATGAGCAGTTCTTC
TRBJ2-3,-,TRBV15,-,CASQETPWGGTQYF,TGTGCCTCCCAAGAGACCCCCTGGGGCGGTACGCAGTATTTT
TRBJ1-4,-,TRBV10-3,-,CAISEGEAKLFF,TGTGCCATCAGTGAGGGGGAGGCAAAACTGTTTTTT
TRBJ2-5,few,TRBV29-1,TRBD2,CSVETFLAGGGGETQYF,TGCAGCGTCGAAACCTTCCTAGCGGGGGGCGGGGGAGAGACCCAGTACTTC
TRBJ2-7,few,TRBV4-1,-,CASSQEGFREQYF,TGCGCCAGCAGCCAAGAGGGGTTCAGGGAGCAGTACTTC
TRBJ2-3,few,TRBV18,-,CASSPPDYTDTQYF,TGTGCCAGCTCACCTCCGGACTACACAGATACGCAGTATTTT
TRBJ2-7,few,TRBV20-1,-,CSALQGRYEQYF,TGCAGTGCTTTACAGGGTAGATACGAGCAGTACTTC
TRBJ1-2,-,TRBV20-1,-,CSWRAVSIHGYTF,TGCAGCTGGCGGGCCGTATCTATCCATGGCTACACCTTC
TRBJ2-7,-,TRBV7-9,TRBD1,CASSLKDRGDEQYF,TGTGCCAGCAGCTTAAAGGACAGGGGAGACGAGCAGTACTTC
TRBJ1-1,-,TRBV7-8,-,CASSFRGGTLNTEAFF,TGTGCCAGCAGCTTTCGGGGAGGTACCTTGAACACTGAAGCTTTCTTT
TRBJ1-2,-,TRBV7-6,-,CASSLNPAYYGYTF,TGTGCCAGCAGCTTAAACCCCGCTTATTATGGCTACACCTTC
TRBJ1-5,few,TRBV2,TRBD1,CASSEGTGGVSNQPQHF,TGTGCCAGCAGTGAAGGGACAGGGGGGGTTAGCAATCAGCCCCAGCATTTT
TRBJ2-1,few,TRBV12-3/TRBV12-4,TRBD1,CASSYRTGRNEQFF,TGTGCCAGCAGTTATCGGACAGGAAGGAATGAGCAGTTCTTC
TRBJ2-3,-,TRBV12-3/TRBV12-4,TRBD2,CASSLLGGGYITDTQYF,TGTGCCAGCAGCTTGTTGGGCGGGGGATACATCACAGATACGCAGTATTTT
TRBJ2-1,many,TRBV20-1,TRBD2,CSAKTSGGRNEQFF,TGCAGTGCTAAGACTAGCGGGGGGCGCAATGAGCAGTTCTTC
TRBJ2-1,-,TRBV11-2,-,CASSLDPQGNEQFF,TGTGCCAGCAGCTTAGATCCGCAAGGGAATGAGCAGTTCTTC
TRBJ1-2,-,TRBV29-1,-,CSVGDYRYTF,TGCAGCGTTGGTGACTATCGCTACACCTTC
TRBJ2-1,few,TRBV10-3,-,CAISESVPRGNEQFF,TGTGCCATCAGTGAGTCGGTTCCCAGGGGAAATGAGCAGTTCTTC
TRBJ2-5,-,TRBV13,TRBD1,CASSLGGGQGALETQYF,TGTGCCAGCAGCTTAGGAGGGGGACAGGGGGCTCTAGAGACCCAGTACTTC
TRBJ1-4,-,TRBV5-5,-,CASSLRRMGSEKLFF,TGTGCCAGCAGCTTGAGGCGTATGGGGTCCGAAAAACTGTTTTTT
TRBJ2-1,few,TRBV7-2,-,CASSLGLGEYNEQFF,TGTGCCAGCAGCCTGGGACTCGGAGAGTACAATGAGCAGTTCTTC
TRBJ2-1,-,TRBV29-1,TRBD1,CSVEGRGQGHNEQFF,TGCAGCGTTGAAGGTAGGGGACAGGGCCACAATGAGCAGTTCTTC
TRBJ2-4,-,TRBV29-1,-,CSVETTGRGKQYF,TGCAGCGTTGAGACCACTGGGCGAGGGAAGCAGTACTTC
TRBJ2-7,-,TRBV4-3,-,CASSQDIEGGRINEQYF,TGCGCCAGCAGCCAAGATATCGAAGGTGGCAGAATAAACGAGCAGTACTTC
TRBJ2-1,few,TRBV6-2/TRBV6-3,TRBD2,CASRPPKRGGLYNEQFF,TGTGCCAGCAGACCGCCCAAGCGGGGGGGCCTGTACAATGAGCAGTTCTTC
TRBJ1-2,-,TRBV5-5,TRBD1,CASSLGPGQNYGYTF,TGTGCCAGCAGCTTAGGGCCGGGACAGAACTATGGCTACACCTTC
TRBJ2-3,once,TRBV28,TRBD1,CASSPRTGGATDTQYF,TGTGCCAGCAGCCCAAGGACAGGGGGCGCAACAGATACGCAGTATTTT
TRBJ1-5,-,TRBV7-2,TRBD1,CASSLGTGNGQPQHF,TGTGCCAGCAGCTTAGGGACAGGGAATGGCCAGCCCCAGCATTTT
TRBJ2-5,-,TRBV15,-,CATSSRTLEETQYF,TGTGCCACCAGCAGTCGGACCCTGGAGGAGACCCAGTACTTC
TRBJ2-7,many,TRBV10-3,-,CAIRADRSYEQYF,TGTGCCATCAGAGCAGACAGATCCTACGAGCAGTACTTC
TRBJ1-2,-,TRBV12-3/TRBV12-4,-,CASSPGSVQGYDYTF,TGTGCCAGCAGTCCCGGGTCGGTGCAGGGGTATGACTACACCTTC
TRBJ2-3,-,TRBV29-1,TRBD2,CSVEYLAGSGTQYF,TGCAGCGTTGAATACCTAGCGGGAAGTGGTACGCAGTATTTT
TRBJ2-5,-,TRBV6-5,-,CASRTRATEETQYF,TGTGCCAGCAGAACACGGGCTACCGAAGAGACCCAGTACTTC
TRBJ2-3,once,TRBV11-2,TRBD2,CASSSGLAGDQFDTQYF,TGTGCCAGCAGCTCGGGACTAGCGGGGGACCAATTTGATACGCAGTATTTT
TRBJ2-7,many,TRBV5-4,TRBD1,CASSAGTGGYYEQYF,TGTGCCAGCAGCGCAGGGACAGGGGGCTACTACGAGCAGTACTTC
TRBJ2-1,-,TRBV6-1,-,CASQGTIGEQFF,TGTGCCAGTCAGGGTACTATCGGTGAGCAGTTCTTC
TRBJ1-2,-,TRBV7-9,TRBD1,CASSLGGQRGKGYTF,TGTGCCAGCAGCTTAGGGGGACAGCGCGGGAAGGGCTACACCTTC
TRBJ1-6,few,TRBV20-1,-,CSARNQRSSYNSPLHF,TGCAGTGCTCGTAATCAGCGGAGCTCCTATAATTCACCCCTCCACTTT
TRBJ2-1,-,TRBV4-3,-,CASSQRLAAYYNEQFF,TGCGCCAGCAGCCAACGACTGGCGGCTTACTACAATGAGCAGTTCTTC
TRBJ2-7,few,TRBV2,-,CASNRLGAGQGEQYF,TGTGCCAGCAATAGACTAGGGGCCGGCCAAGGAGAGCAGTACTTC
TRBJ2-5,-,TRBV7-2,-,CASSRGLEKETQYF,TGTGCCAGCAGCCGGGGACTGGAAAAAGAGACCCAGTACTTC
TRBJ1-5,-,TRBV6-6,TRBD1,CASSYWGDRNSNQPQHF,TGTGCCAGCAGTTACTGGGGGGACAGGAATAGCAATCAGCCCCAGCATTTT